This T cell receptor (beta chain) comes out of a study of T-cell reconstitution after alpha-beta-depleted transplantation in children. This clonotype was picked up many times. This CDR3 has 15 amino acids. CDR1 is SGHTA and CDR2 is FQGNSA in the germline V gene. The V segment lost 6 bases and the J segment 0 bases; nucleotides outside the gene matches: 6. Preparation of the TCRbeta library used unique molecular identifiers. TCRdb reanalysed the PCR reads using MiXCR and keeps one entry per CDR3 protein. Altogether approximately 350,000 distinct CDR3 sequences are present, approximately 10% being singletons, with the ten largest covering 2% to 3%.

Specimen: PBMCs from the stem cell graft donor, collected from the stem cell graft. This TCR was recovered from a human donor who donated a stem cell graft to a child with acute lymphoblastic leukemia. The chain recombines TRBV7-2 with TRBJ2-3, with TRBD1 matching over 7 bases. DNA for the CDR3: TGTGCCAGCAGTCTTGGACAGGCTAGCACAGATACGCAGTATTTT. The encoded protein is CASSLGQASTDTQYF.